The T cell receptor beta chain described here comes from a study of T cell responses to AZD1222 COVID-19 vaccine. Germline assignment: CDR1 LNHDA and CDR2 SQIVND (reference sequence). Trimming shortened V by 6 bases and J by 12 bases, and 15 bases separated the two germline ends. This CDR3 contains 12 residues. The method was immunoSEQ multiplex PCR; TCRdb's version includes in-frame clones alone and lacks a portion of them. The sample lists 100,000 to 150,000 clones; 75% to 90% were seen once. The chain couples TRBV19 to TRBJ2-1; D unresolved. The origin of this receptor is an adult who received the AZD1222 COVID-19 vaccine. The specimen comprised peripheral blood, sampled 28 days after the second AZD1222 dose. CDR3 nucleotides: TGTGCCAGTAGCACCCGGACCACCCCGCAGTTCTTC. Translation: CASSTRTTPQFF. The full variable domain, in which reference TRBV19 and TRBJ2-1 provide the parts outside the CDR3, is DGGITQSPKYLFRKEGQNVTLSCEQNLNHDAMYWYRQDPGQGLRLIYYSQIVNDFQKGDIAEGYSVSREKKESFPLTVTSAQKNPTAFYLCASSTRTTPQFFGPGTRLTVL.